Sequencing of this T cell receptor (beta chain) was carried out in a study of molecular identifiers for immune sequencing clone quantification. Overall study: Replicate runs used RNA from about 19,000 or 110,000 naive CD8 cells, which was split five ways into aliquots, and four of those aliquots were then sequenced.

This clonotype was seen ten or more times. Its cognate antigen is unknown. General study points: Clones exceeding 20 RNA copies carried over 97% of effector molecules but under 1% of naive-cell molecules.

TCRdb re-called the PCR reads with MiXCR, one entry per CDR3 protein. This table has about half a million distinct CDR3 sequences, over 20% appearing once. V was trimmed by 1 base and J by 10 bases, leaving 11 bases between them. The CDR3 is 13 amino acids. V is TRBV12-3 or TRBV12-4 and J is TRBJ2-1; no clear D. Sequencing was performed on naive CD8+ T cells from blood, with Jurkat cell RNA spiked in. As to subset: FACS-sorted CD8+CD4-CCR7+CD45RA+ naive T cells. This TCR came from a human donor in good health. Some libraries in this study had Jurkat cell RNA spiked in. This CDR3 reads CASSLGLVGEQFF. The CDR3 DNA is TGTGCCAGCAGTTTAGGGTTAGTAGGGGAGCAGTTCTTC.